This T cell receptor beta chain appears in the sequencing data of a study of OX40 agonist ivuxolimab in advanced cancers. On the study more broadly: Of mixed ages from about 23 to 90 and averaging approximately 60 years, the group was approximately 80% male.

Blood sampling took place at baseline, cycle 4 day 1, and cycle 7 day 1. Method: immunoSEQ multiplex PCR; TCRdb's copy keeps in-frame clones and lacks some. The repertoire consists of tens of thousands of clones, with about 86% occurring once and the leading ten covering approximately 6.1%. Source: CD4+ or CD8+ T cells sorted from blood, taken in a trial of the OX40 agonist ivuxolimab. The sequence was collected from an adult with an advanced solid tumor such as melanoma, head and neck, liver or kidney cancer.

CDR3 in amino acids: CASSQDLGSESSYEQYF. DNA for the CDR3: TGTGCCAGCAGCCAAGATTTGGGTAGCGAGAGCTCCTACGAGCAGTACTTC. V is TRBV4-2 and J is TRBJ2-7, with D possibly TRBD2 on 5 matching bases. The V and J ends lost 0 bases and 0 bases respectively, with 15 bases between them. The CDR3 runs 17 residues. Germline V gene lookup returns CDR1 LGHNA and CDR2 YNFKEQ.